This T cell receptor beta chain was captured by sequencing in a study of cytomegalovirus exposure and HLA in healthy donors. Study-wide results and limits: The study put 150 to 200 TCR beta chains on its list as cytomegalovirus-associated. As a later analysis showed, a missense DCLRE1C variant was linked to trimming of TCR beta V- and J-genes. Among the most significant clusters, several appeared linked to common viral pathogens in a later analysis.

The PCR employed 60 Vbeta primers together with 13 Jbeta primers. Clones were sequenced by immunoSEQ multiplex PCR, and TCRdb holds only the in-frame ones, with some missing. The sample has about 180,000 clones; 76% are singletons. The germline CDR1 and CDR2 sequences are LNHDA and SQIVND (reference sequence). Trimming shortened V by 2 bases and J by 5 bases, and 12 bases separated the two germline ends. The CDR3 consists of 14 residues. In regard to this clone: The target antigen is unknown. This specimen includes other DNA sequences encoding the same CDR3.

This chain joins TRBV19 and TRBJ1-1; D is perhaps TRBD1 (5 bases). This sequence originates from a young man in good health and CMV-seronegative. The specimen sequenced was PBMCs. The CDR3 nucleotides are TGTGCCAGTAGTATAAGGGGCGGAGGGACTGAAGCTTTCTTT. This codes for CASSIRGGGTEAFF.